Listed below are T cell receptor beta chains from one sample, sequenced in a study of T-cell reconstitution after alpha-beta-depleted transplantation in children. TCRdb re-called the PCR reads with MiXCR, one entry per CDR3 protein. This table holds 350,000 to 450,000 distinct CDR3 sequences, less than 15% found once. The material was PBMCs, obtained from the stem cell graft. These receptor sequences come from a human donor who donated a stem cell graft to a child with Fanconi anemia. The CDR3 runs from the conserved cysteine through the conserved F or W. A D gene is named only where the DNA matches it firmly. Some rows have no size entry. The others give once, few or many, or a class for an expanded clone.

clone_size d_call j_call v_call cdr3_aa cdr3_nt
few - TRBJ1-3 TRBV6-1 CASSQDRYGSGNTIYF TGTGCCAGCAGTCAGGACAGATACGGCTCTGGAAACACCATATATTTT
few - TRBJ2-1 TRBV5-1 CASSLVAFGFNEQFF TGCGCCAGCAGCTTGGTAGCGTTCGGTTTCAATGAGCAGTTCTTC
- TRBD1 TRBJ1-4 TRBV4-2 CASSQDGGGGDEKLFF TGTGCCAGCAGCCAAGATGGGGGAGGGGGCGATGAAAAACTGTTTTTT
- - TRBJ1-2 TRBV19 CASSLLDTNYGYTF TGTGCCAGTAGTCTACTGGACACGAACTATGGCTACACCTTC
few TRBD2 TRBJ2-3 TRBV9 CASSPEGGGATDTQYF TGTGCCAGCAGCCCTGAGGGCGGGGGGGCAACAGATACGCAGTATTTT
- - TRBJ1-3 TRBV6-6 CASSIGGNTIYF TGTGCCAGCAGTATCGGGGGAAACACCATATATTTT
- - TRBJ2-2 TRBV10-1 CASSVETGELFF TGCGCCAGCAGTGTCGAAACCGGGGAGCTGTTTTTT
- - TRBJ1-2 TRBV29-1 CSVDLTGSSNYGYTF TGCAGCGTCGATCTGACAGGTTCCTCTAACTATGGCTACACCTTC
- - TRBJ1-1 TRBV2 CASTPKWATQEIMNTEAFF TGTGCCAGCACCCCGAAGTGGGCAACCCAAGAGATCATGAACACTGAAGCTTTCTTT
many TRBD1 TRBJ2-3 TRBV5-5 CASSLGTGGYDTQYF TGTGCCAGCAGCTTGGGGACAGGGGGGTACGATACGCAGTATTTT
few - TRBJ1-4 TRBV6-1 CASSESWTANEKLFF TGTGCCAGCAGTGAATCATGGACAGCGAATGAAAAACTGTTTTTT
- TRBD1 TRBJ1-4 TRBV19 CARYRGPENEKLFF TGTGCCAGATACAGGGGGCCTGAAAATGAAAAACTGTTTTTT
many - TRBJ1-3 TRBV10-3 CAISPEKGGNTIYF TGTGCCATCAGTCCTGAGAAAGGAGGAAACACCATATATTTT
few TRBD1 TRBJ1-5 TRBV11-2 CASSLVPGGLGNQPQHF TGTGCCAGCAGCTTAGTTCCAGGGGGCTTAGGCAATCAGCCCCAGCATTTT
- TRBD1 TRBJ1-2 TRBV6-2/TRBV6-3 CASRSGGGYYGYTF TGTGCCAGCAGATCAGGGGGCGGCTACTATGGCTACACCTTC
many TRBD1 TRBJ1-1 TRBV7-9 CASSSLRQGTEAFF TGTGCCAGCAGCTCACTAAGACAGGGAACCGAAGCTTTCTTT
- - TRBJ1-4 TRBV5-1 CASSLRGVGDEKLFF TGCGCCAGCAGCCTTAGAGGGGTCGGTGATGAAAAACTGTTTTTT